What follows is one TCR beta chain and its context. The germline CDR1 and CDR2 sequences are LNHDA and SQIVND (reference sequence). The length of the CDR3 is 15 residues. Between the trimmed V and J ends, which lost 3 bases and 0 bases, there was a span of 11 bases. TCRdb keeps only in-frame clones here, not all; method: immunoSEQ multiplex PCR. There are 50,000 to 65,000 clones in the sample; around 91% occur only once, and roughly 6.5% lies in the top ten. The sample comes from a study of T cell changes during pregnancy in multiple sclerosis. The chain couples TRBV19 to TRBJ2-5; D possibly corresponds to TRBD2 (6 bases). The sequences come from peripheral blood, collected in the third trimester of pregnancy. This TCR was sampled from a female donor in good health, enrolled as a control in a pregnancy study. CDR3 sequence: CASSIGREYQETQYF. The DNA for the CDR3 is TGTGCCAGTAGTATTGGTCGGGAGTACCAAGAGACCCAGTACTTC.